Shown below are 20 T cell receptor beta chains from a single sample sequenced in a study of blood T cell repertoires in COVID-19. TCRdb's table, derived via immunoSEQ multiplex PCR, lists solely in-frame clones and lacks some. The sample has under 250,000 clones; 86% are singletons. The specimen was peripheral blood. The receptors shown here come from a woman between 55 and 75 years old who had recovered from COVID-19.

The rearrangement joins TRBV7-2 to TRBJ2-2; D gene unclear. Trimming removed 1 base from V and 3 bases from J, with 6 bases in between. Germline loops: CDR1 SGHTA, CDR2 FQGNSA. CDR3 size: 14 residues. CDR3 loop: CASSLGLYTGELFF. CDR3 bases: TGTGCCAGCAGCTTAGGGCTGTACACCGGGGAGCTGTTTTTT.

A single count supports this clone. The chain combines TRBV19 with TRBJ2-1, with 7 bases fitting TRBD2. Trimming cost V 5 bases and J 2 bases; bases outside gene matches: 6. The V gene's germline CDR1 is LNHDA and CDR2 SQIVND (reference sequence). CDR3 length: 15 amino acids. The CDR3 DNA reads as TGTGCCAGTAGTCCCCAGCGGGGAGCCTACAATGAGCAGTTCTTC. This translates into CASSPQRGAYNEQFF.

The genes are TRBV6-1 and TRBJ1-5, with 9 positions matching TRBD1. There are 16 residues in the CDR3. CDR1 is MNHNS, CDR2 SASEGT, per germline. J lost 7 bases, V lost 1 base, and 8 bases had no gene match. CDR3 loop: CASSEGGDRVSQPQHF. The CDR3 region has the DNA TGTGCCAGCAGTGAAGGAGGGGACAGGGTCAGCCAGCCCCAGCATTTT.

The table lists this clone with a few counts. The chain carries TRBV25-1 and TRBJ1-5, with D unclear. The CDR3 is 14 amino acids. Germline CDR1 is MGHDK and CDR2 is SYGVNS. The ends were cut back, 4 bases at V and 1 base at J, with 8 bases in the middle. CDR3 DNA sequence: TGTGCCAGCAGTGGCCCGGGGAGCAATCAGCCCCAGCATTTT. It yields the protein CASSGPGSNQPQHF.

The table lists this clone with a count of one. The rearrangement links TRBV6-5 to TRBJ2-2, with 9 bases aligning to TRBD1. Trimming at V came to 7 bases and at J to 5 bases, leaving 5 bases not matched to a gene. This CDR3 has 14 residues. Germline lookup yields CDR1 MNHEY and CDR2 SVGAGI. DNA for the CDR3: TGTGCCAGCACCCGGACAGGGGAGACCGGGGAGCTGTTTTTT. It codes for CASTRTGETGELFF.

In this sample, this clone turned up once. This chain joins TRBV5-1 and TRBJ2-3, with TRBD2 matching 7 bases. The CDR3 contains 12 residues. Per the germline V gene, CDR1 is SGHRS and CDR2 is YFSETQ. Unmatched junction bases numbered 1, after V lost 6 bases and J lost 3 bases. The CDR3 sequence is CASTGGTDTQYF. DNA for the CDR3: TGCGCCAGCACCGGGGGGACAGATACGCAGTATTTT.

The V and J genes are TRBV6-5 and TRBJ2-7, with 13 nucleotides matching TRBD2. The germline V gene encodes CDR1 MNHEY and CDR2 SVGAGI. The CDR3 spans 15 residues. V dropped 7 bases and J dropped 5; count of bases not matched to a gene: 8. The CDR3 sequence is CASTKPGLAGNEQYF. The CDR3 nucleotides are TGTGCCAGCACCAAACCGGGACTAGCGGGGAACGAGCAGTACTTC.

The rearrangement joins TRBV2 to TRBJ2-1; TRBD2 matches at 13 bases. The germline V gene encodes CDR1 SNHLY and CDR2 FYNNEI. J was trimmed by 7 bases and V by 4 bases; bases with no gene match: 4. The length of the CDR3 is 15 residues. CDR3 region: CASSGGLAGRNEQFF. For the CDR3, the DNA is TGTGCCAGCAGTGGGGGACTAGCGGGGAGGAATGAGCAGTTCTTC.

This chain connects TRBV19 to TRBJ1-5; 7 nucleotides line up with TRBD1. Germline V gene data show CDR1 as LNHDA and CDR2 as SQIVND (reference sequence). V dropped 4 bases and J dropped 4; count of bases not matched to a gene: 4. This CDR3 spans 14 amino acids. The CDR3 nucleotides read TGTGCCAGTAGTAGGGGACAGCCGAATCAGCCCCAGCATTTT. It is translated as CASSRGQPNQPQHF.

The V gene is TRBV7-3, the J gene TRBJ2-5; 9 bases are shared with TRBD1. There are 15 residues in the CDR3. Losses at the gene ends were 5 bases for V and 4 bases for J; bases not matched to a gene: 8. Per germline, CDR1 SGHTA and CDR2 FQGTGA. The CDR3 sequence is CASSPQATGGETQYF. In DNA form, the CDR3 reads TGTGCCAGCAGCCCCCAGGCGACAGGGGGAGAGACCCAGTACTTC.

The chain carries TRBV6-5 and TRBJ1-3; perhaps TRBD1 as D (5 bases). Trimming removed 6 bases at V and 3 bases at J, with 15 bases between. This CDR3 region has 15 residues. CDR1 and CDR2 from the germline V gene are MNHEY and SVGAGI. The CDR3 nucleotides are TGTGCCAGCAGATGGGACGGAGGGGATGGAAACACCATATATTTT. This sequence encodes CASRWDGGDGNTIYF.

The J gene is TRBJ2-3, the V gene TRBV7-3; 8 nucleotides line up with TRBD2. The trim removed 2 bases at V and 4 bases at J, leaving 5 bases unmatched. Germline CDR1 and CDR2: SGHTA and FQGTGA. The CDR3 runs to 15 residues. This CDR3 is CASSLAGGNSDTQYF. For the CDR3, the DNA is TGTGCCAGCAGCTTAGCGGGAGGAAACTCAGATACGCAGTATTTT.

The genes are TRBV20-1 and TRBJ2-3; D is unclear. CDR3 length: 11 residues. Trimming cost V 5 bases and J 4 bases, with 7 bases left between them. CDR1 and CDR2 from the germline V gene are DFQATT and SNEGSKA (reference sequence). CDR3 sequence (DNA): TGCAGTGCTCAGGCCCCAGATACGCAGTATTTT. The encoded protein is CSAQAPDTQYF.

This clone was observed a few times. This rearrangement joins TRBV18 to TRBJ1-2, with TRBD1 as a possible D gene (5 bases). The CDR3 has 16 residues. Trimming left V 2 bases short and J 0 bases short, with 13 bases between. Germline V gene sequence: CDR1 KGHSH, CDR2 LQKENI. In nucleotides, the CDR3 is TGTGCCAGCTCACCATCGGGGGACGGAACTAACTATGGCTACACCTTC. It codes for CASSPSGDGTNYGYTF.

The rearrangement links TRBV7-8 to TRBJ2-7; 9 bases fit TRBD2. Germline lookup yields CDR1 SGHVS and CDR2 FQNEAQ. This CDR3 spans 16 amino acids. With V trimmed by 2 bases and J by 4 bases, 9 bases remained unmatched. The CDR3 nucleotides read TGTGCCAGCAGCTTATCCCTAGCGGGGACGACATACGAGCAGTACTTC. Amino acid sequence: CASSLSLAGTTYEQYF.

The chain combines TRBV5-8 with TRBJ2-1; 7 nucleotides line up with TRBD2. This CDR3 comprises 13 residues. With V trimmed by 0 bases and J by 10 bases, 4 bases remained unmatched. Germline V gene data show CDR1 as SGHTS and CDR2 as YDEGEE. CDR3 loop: CASSLDAGVEQFF. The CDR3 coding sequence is TGTGCCAGCAGCTTGGATGCGGGAGTGGAGCAGTTCTTC.

CDR3 in amino acids: CASSSHSGSSYNEQFF. The CDR3 DNA sequence: TGTGCCAGCAGCTCGCATAGCGGGAGCTCCTACAATGAGCAGTTCTTC. The V and J genes are TRBV7-3 and TRBJ2-1; 9 bases map to TRBD2. The V segment lost 4 bases and the J segment 0 bases; nucleotides outside the gene matches: 4. Germline loops: CDR1 SGHTA, CDR2 FQGTGA. The CDR3 runs to 16 residues.

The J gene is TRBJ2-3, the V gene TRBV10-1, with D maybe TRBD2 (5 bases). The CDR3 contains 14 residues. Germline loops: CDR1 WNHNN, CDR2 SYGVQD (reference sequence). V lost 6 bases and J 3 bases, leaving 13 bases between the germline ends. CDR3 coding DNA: TGCGCCAGCAGCGCCGCTTCGGGAACAGATACGCAGTATTTT. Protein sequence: CASSAASGTDTQYF.

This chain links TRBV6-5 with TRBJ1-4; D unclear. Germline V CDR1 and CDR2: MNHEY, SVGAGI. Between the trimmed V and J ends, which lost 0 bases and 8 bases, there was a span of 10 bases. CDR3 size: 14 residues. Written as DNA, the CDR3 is TGTGCCAGCAGTTACTCTGCCGGGAGGGAAAAACTGTTTTTT. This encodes CASSYSAGREKLFF.

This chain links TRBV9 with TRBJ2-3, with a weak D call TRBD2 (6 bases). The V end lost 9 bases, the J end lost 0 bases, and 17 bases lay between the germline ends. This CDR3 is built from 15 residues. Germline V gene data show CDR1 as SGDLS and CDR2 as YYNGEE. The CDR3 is CATQGSRGSTDTQYF. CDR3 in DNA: TGTGCCACCCAAGGGAGCCGGGGGAGCACAGATACGCAGTATTTT.